What follows are 15 T cell receptor beta chains derived from one specimen sequenced in a study of cytomegalovirus exposure and HLA in healthy donors. The PCR made use of 60 Vbeta and 13 Jbeta primers. Generated by immunoSEQ multiplex PCR, the TCRdb table keeps only in-frame clones and is missing some. This table has over 70,000 clones, more than 75% appearing once. The sample was PBMCs. These receptors all come from a man between 18 and 29 years old in good health and CMV-seronegative.

About this clone: This same CDR3 is encoded by further DNA sequences in the sample. This chain uses TRBV9 with TRBJ1-1, with D perhaps matching TRBD1 (5 bases). CDR3 length: 19 amino acids. V shed 0 bases and J shed 0 bases, with 21 bases lying between them. CDR1 is SGDLS, CDR2 YYNGEE, per germline. CDR3 sequence (DNA): TGTGCCAGCAGCGTAGGTCAGGGAAGGCAAAATCCACTGAACACTGAAGCTTTCTTT. Protein: CASSVGQGRQNPLNTEAFF.

The chain has TRBV30 and TRBJ1-1; no firm D call. Trimming stripped 1 base from V and 0 bases from J, with 6 bases between. Germline V CDR1 and CDR2: GTSNPN, SVGIG (reference sequence). The CDR3 totals 13 residues. CDR3 bases: TGTGCCTGGAGTGGCCAGATGAACACTGAAGCTTTCTTT. The encoded protein is CAWSGQMNTEAFF. Full variable domain (missing parts from reference TRBV30 and TRBJ1-1): SQTIHQWPATLVQPVGSPLSLECTVEGTSNPNLYWYRQAAGRGLQLLFYSVGIGQISSEVPQNLSASRPQDRQFILSSKKLLLSDSGFYLCAWSGQMNTEAFFGQGTRLTVV.

The V and J genes are TRBV5-4 and TRBJ2-3; 9 bases map to TRBD2. The V gene's germline CDR1 is SGHNT and CDR2 YYREEE (reference sequence). V trimming: 4 bases; J trimming: 2 bases; junction bases outside the gene matches: 5. This CDR3 region has 15 residues. Here the CDR3 reads CASSTASGATDTQYF. CDR3 sequence (DNA): TGTGCCAGCAGCACGGCTAGCGGGGCCACAGATACGCAGTATTTT.

The chain combines TRBV5-5 with TRBJ2-2; D call uncertain. The V gene's germline CDR1 is SGHKS and CDR2 YYEKEE (reference sequence). With 0 bases removed from V and 6 bases from J, the gap between germline ends came to 12 bases. The CDR3 is 15 amino acids. Here the CDR3 reads CASSLVVVEAGELFF. The CDR3 bases are TGTGCCAGCAGCTTGGTGGTGGTTGAGGCCGGGGAGCTGTTTTTT.

The chain employs TRBV5-1 and TRBJ1-1; 9 bases agree with TRBD1. Germline assignment: CDR1 SGHRS and CDR2 YFSETQ. This CDR3 is 16 amino acids long. V was clipped by 3 bases and J by 3 bases; unmatched bases: 9. The CDR3 nucleotides read TGCGCCAGCAGCTCGGGGGGGACAGGGTGGCACACTGAAGCTTTCTTT. Translating gives CASSSGGTGWHTEAFF.

Here the CDR3 reads CASSPLGLSGNTIYF. For the CDR3, the DNA is TGTGCCAGCAGCCCCCTAGGCCTCTCTGGAAACACCATATATTTT. The chain has TRBV6-5 and TRBJ1-3; no definite D call. V lost 6 bases, J lost 0 bases, and 12 bases lay in between. The CDR3 is 15 amino acids. Germline CDR1 is MNHEY and CDR2 is SVGAGI.

The chain has TRBV19 and TRBJ2-1, with 7 bases matching TRBD2. Germline-derived CDR1 and CDR2 are LNHDA and SQIVND (reference sequence). The CDR3 extends over 14 amino acids. V trimming: 10 bases; J trimming: 0 bases; junction bases outside the gene matches: 6. The CDR3 DNA reads as TGTGCCACCGACGGGGGGTCCTCCTACAATGAGCAGTTCTTC. Its protein product is CATDGGSSYNEQFF. Variable domain in full (rest from reference TRBV19 and TRBJ2-1): DGGITQSPKYLFRKEGQNVTLSCEQNLNHDAMYWYRQDPGQGLRLIYYSQIVNDFQKGDIAEGYSVSREKKESFPLTVTSAQKNPTAFYLCATDGGSSYNEQFFGPGTRLTVL.

The chain is built from TRBV7-2 and TRBJ2-7, with a weak D call TRBD2 (5 bases). Germline CDR1 is SGHTA and CDR2 is FQGNSA. Trimming removed 2 bases at V and 0 bases at J, with 11 bases between. This CDR3 region has 15 residues. This CDR3 reads CASSLITGSSYEQYF. The CDR3 nucleotides read TGTGCCAGCAGCTTAATTACGGGAAGCTCCTACGAGCAGTACTTC.

This clone was found once. An end of the junction differs from the germline gene, which may be a read error. V usage is TRBV5-1 and J usage is TRBJ2-3; D is possibly TRBD1 (6 bases). This CDR3 is built from 15 residues. Germline-derived CDR1 and CDR2 are SGHRS and YFSETQ. The DNA for the CDR3 is TGTGCCAGCAGCCAACAGGGTTATAGCACAGATACGCAGTATTTT. This encodes CASSQQGYSTDTQYF.

This clone was recorded a few times. V and J are TRBV7-2 and TRBJ2-1; maybe TRBD1 (6 bases). Trimming took 2 bases from V and 5 from J, leaving 13 bases between them. This CDR3 comprises 15 residues. Germline V lookup: CDR1 SGHTA, CDR2 FQGNSA. The chain's CDR3 is CASSLIVGTHNEQFF. The CDR3 DNA reads as TGTGCCAGCAGCTTAATAGTCGGGACACACAATGAGCAGTTCTTC.

Note on this clone: Without the conserved terminal phenylalanine or tryptophan, this CDR3 likely stems from a read error. The chain joins TRBV19 to TRBJ2-7; perhaps TRBD2 as D (6 bases). The germline V and J ends were trimmed by 5 bases and 4 bases, with 21 bases remaining between them. CDR1 is LNHDA and CDR2 is SQIVND in the germline V gene (reference sequence). The CDR3 is made up of 16 amino acids. The DNA for the CDR3 is TGTGCCAGTAGTCCCGAGGCGGGGAGAAGGTCGTACGAGCAGTACCTC. This translates into CASSPEAGRRSYEQYL.

The V gene is TRBV21-1, the J gene TRBJ1-2; the table gives TRBD1 as D, unverified against the DNA. TRBV21-1 is designated a pseudogene. The CDR3 is 16 residues long. The DNA of the CDR3 is TGTGCCAGCAGCTCACAAGTCAGGGGCTTCATTGATGGCTACACCTTC. Its protein is CASSSQVRGFIDGYTF.

The rearrangement uses TRBV9 and TRBJ1-1, with 7 bases lining up with TRBD1. The CDR3 spans 13 residues. CDR1 and CDR2 (germline): SGDLS, YYNGEE. V shed 2 bases and J 4 bases; nucleotides not matched to a gene: 2. Here the CDR3 reads CASSVSGGTEAFF. In nucleotides, the CDR3 is TGTGCCAGCAGCGTCTCAGGGGGCACTGAAGCTTTCTTT.

The rearrangement links TRBV12-5 to TRBJ2-2, with TRBD1 identical over 7 bases. The CDR3 contains 18 residues. Germline V gene sequence: CDR1 LGHNT, CDR2 FRNRAP. Trimming removed 1 base from V and 1 base from J; junction bases left unmatched: 9. The CDR3 region has the DNA TGTGCTAGTGGTTTGGGCCTATCAGACAGGGTGAACACCGGGGAGCTGTTTTTT. Protein product: CASGLGLSDRVNTGELFF.

The chain employs TRBV13 and TRBJ1-3, with D perhaps TRBD1 (6 bases). Looked up from germline, CDR1 is PRHDT and CDR2 is FYEKMQ (reference sequence). This CDR3 region has 15 residues. The germline V and J ends were trimmed by 5 bases and 4 bases, with 15 bases remaining between them. CDR3 sequence (DNA): TGTGCCAGCAGCCCACCCCAGGGGCCAGGAAACACCATATATTTT. Protein: CASSPPQGPGNTIYF.